The clone carrying this T cell receptor (beta chain) was detected ten times or more. CDR1 ENHRY and CDR2 SYGVKD come from the germline V gene. Trimming removed 4 bases from V and 1 base from J, with 7 bases in between. The CDR3 extends over 13 amino acids. The data derive from a study of HIV-infected children after antiretroviral therapy interruption. Unique molecular identifiers were included in an RNA-based 3' RACE TCR library. Each CDR3 protein is one row after TCRdb ran MiXCR on the 3' RACE reads. The sample yields around 15,000 distinct CDR3 sequences, roughly 3.4% seen once. The sample's treatment: PENTA 11 planned treatment interruption arm or continuous ART arm.

The V gene is TRBV10-3, the J gene TRBJ1-1; D is unresolved. The sequencing used CD45RA+ CD4+ T cells from PBMCs, collected from a donor given antiretroviral therapy, either interrupted or continuous. Stated subset: naive CD4+ CD45RA+ CD45RO- T cells. This TCR came from a child between 2 and 17 years old with HIV. The CDR3 sequence is CAISGTENTEAFF. In DNA, the CDR3 is TGTGCCATCAGTGGAACAGAGAACACTGAAGCTTTCTTT.